This record covers a single T cell receptor (beta chain). The V and J ends lost 5 bases and 1 base respectively, with 16 bases between them. CDR1 and CDR2 from the germline V gene are LNHNV and YYDKDF (reference sequence). There are 16 residues in the CDR3. This record comes from a study of T cell changes during pregnancy in multiple sclerosis. Clones were sequenced by immunoSEQ multiplex PCR, and TCRdb holds only the in-frame ones, with some missing. The top ten hold about a tenth of the sample, which has 40,000 to 50,000 clones, about 92% seen once. The sequence was collected from a female donor with multiple sclerosis, enrolled in a pregnancy study. This sample comprised CD8+ T cells from peripheral blood mononuclear cells, obtained in the first trimester of pregnancy. The J gene is TRBJ2-3, the V gene TRBV15; no clear D gene. The CDR3 nucleotides read TGTGCCACCAGCCCGTCAACCAGCCGGGGCACAGATACGCAGTATTTT. Its protein product is CATSPSTSRGTDTQYF.